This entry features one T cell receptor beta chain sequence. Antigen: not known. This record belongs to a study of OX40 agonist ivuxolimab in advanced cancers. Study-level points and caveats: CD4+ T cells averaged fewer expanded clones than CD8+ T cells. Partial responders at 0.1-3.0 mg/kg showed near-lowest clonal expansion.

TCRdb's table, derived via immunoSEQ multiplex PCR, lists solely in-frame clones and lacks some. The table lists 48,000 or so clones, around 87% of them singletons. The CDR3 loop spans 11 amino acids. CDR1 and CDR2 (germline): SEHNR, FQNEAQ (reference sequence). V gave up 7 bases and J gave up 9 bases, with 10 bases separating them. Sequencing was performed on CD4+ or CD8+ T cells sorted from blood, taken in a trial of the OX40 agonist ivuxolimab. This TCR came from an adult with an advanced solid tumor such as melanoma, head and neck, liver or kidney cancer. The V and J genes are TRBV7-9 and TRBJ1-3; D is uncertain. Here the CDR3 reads CASTLFSTIYF. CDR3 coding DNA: TGTGCCAGCACCTTGTTTAGCACCATATATTTT.